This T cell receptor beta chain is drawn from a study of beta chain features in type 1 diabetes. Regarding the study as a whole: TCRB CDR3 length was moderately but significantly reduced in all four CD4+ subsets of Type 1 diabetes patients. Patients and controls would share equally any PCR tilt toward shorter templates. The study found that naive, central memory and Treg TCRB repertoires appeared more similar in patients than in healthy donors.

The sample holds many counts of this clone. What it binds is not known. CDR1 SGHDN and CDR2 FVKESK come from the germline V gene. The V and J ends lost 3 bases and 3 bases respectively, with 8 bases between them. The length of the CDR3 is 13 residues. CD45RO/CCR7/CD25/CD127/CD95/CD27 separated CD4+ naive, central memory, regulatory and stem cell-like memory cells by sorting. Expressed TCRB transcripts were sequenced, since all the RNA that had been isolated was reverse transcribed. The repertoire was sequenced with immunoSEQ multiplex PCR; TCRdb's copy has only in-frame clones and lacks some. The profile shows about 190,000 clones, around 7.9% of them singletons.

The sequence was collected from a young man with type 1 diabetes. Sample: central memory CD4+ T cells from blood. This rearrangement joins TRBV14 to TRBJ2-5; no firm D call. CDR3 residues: CASSHAPKETQYF. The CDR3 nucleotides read TGTGCCAGCAGCCACGCGCCGAAAGAGACCCAGTACTTC.